This T cell receptor beta chain was profiled in a study of blood T cell repertoires in COVID-19 (dated by TCRdb to the early 2020s). Describing the broader study: Samples covering the acute and convalescent phases of COVID-19 were provided by collaborators in the United States, Italy and Spain. The prospective study material was composed of cDNA or gDNA derived from T cells, B-cell-depleted T cells, or PBMCs. Subjects who had been exposed to COVID-19, were actively infected with it, or had recovered from it provided the deeply sampled blood TCRbeta repertoires that made up the dataset. The repertoires were made available in a free public database intended to serve as a resource for research on the immune response to SARS-CoV-2. Samples were obtained from the ongoing ImmuneRACE study (first 160 participants) and from 1,254 subjects provided by 6 global collaborators. The sample metadata nearly always contained a de-identified subject ID, COVID-19 status, age in years and sex. Where HLA class I and class II types were available, the types were taken from metadata supplied by the sample provider, not from assay-based typing.

Turning to this clone: There is no known antigen for this receptor. The record has no base qualities; no much larger clone is one base away.

Study-wide findings and limitations: Clinical and demographic metadata were provided uncurated, with the amount varying by source and participant.

Participants in the prospective study were enrolled through a virtual design, were aged about 18 to 100 years, and lived in roughly 24 United States geographic areas. Cohort assignment in the prospective study relied on participant-reported clinical history from a screening survey and a study questionnaire. Recovered participants in ImmuneRACE Cohort 3 were defined by two consecutive negative NP/OP PCR tests, clearance by a healthcare professional, or resolution of symptoms. Each participant in the prospective study had whole blood, serum and a nasopharyngeal or oropharyngeal swab collected by mobile phlebotomists. Over an approximately 2-month period, participants in the prospective study had the option of providing additional blood draws and questionnaires. Before DNA extraction, blood samples from the prospective study were shipped at room temperature or frozen. The immunoSEQ Assay, a bias-controlled multiplex PCR, was used to amplify TCRbeta CDR3 regions from genomic DNA. As for how the authors treated the data: Within the assay, amplification of reference gene primers was used to estimate how many nucleated cells each sample contained. To quantify the absolute abundance of each unique TCRbeta CDR3 rearrangement, sequence reads were collapsed and filtered. For each sample, productive Simpson clonality was calculated as the square root of Simpson's diversity index over productive rearrangements. The table comes from immuneACCESS by way of TCRdb, which keeps in-frame sequences with V and J called. Part of the clones is missing from these tables; in studies checked, under half for an unresolved V gene and the rest for unknown reasons. D and trimming were read from the DNA, whereas the V and J calls and clone size are those reported in that table. The sample has about 310,000 clones on record, about 91% of them singletons. Jointly, the top ten make up around 10% of the sample.

The clonotype originates from a young woman who had recovered from COVID-19. Sequencing used PBMCs or T cells enriched from blood (not recorded which).

The CDR3 protein is CASSFRGAHGYTF. DNA sequence: TGTGCCAGCAGTTTCAGGGGGGCTCATGGCTACACCTTC. The chain links TRBV27 with TRBJ1-2, with 7 bases in between that match TRBD1. Unmatched junction bases come to 4, with V trimmed by 3 bases and J by 6 bases. CDR1 and CDR2 are drawn from the germline V gene (reference sequence): MNHEY, SMNVEV. The CDR3 starts with the cysteine, ends with the phenylalanine, and has 13 residues. The CDR3 DNA has 39 bases and is translated from base 1.